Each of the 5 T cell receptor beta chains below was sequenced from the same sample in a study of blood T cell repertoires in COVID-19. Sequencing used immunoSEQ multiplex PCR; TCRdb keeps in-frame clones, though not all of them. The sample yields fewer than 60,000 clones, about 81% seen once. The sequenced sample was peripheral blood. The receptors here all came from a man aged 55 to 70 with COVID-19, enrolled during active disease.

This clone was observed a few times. The CDR3 coding sequence is TGTGCCAGCAGTCCACAGGGCGGCAATCAGCCCCAGCATTTT. Translating it yields CASSPQGGNQPQHF. The gene calls are TRBV6-2 or TRBV6-3 and TRBJ1-5; possible D gene TRBD1, 6 bases. CDR1 is MNHEY, CDR2 SVGEGT, per germline. V was trimmed by 5 bases and J by 2 bases, leaving 10 bases between them. There are 14 residues in the CDR3.

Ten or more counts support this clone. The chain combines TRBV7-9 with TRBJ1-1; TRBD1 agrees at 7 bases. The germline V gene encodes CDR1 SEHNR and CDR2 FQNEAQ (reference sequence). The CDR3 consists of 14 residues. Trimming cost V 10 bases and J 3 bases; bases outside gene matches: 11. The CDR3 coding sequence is TGTGCCATCATCGAGGTAGACAGGGACACTGAAGCTTTCTTT. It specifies CAIIEVDRDTEAFF.

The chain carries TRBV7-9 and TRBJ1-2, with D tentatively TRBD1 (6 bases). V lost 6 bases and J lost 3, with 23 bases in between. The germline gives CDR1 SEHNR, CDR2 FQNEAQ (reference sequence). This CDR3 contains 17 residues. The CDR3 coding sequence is TGTGCCAGCAGTTTGGAATTTAGACAGGAGAGTTACTATGGCTACACCTTC. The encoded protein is CASSLEFRQESYYGYTF.

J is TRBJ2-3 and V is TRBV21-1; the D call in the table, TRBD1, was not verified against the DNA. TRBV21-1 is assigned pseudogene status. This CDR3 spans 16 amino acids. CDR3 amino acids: CASGSRRTGGTDTQYF. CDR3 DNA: TGTGCCAGCGGTTCTCGACGGACAGGGGGAACAGATACGCAGTATTTT.

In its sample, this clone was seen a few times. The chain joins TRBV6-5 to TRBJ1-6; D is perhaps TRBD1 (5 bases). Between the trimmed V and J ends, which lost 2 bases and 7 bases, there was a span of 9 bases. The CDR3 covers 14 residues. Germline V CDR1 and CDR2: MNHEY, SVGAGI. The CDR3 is CASSYVGLNSPLHF. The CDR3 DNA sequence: TGTGCCAGCAGTTACGTGGGGCTCAATTCACCCCTCCACTTT.